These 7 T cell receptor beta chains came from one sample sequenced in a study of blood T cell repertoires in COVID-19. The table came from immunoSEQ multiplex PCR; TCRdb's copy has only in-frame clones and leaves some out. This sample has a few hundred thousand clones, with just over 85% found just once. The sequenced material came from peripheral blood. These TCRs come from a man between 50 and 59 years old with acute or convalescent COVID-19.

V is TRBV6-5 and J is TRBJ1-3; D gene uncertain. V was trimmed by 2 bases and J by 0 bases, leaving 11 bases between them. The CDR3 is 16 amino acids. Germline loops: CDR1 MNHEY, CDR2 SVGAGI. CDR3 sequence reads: CASSYAATTSGNTIYF. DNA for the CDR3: TGTGCCAGCAGTTACGCGGCAACAACCTCTGGAAACACCATATATTTT.

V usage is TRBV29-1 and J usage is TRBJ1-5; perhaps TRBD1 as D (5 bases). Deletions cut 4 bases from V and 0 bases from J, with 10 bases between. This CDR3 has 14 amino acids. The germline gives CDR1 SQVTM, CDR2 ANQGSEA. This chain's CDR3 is CSVAQGISNQPQHF. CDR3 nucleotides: TGCAGCGTTGCTCAGGGAATTAGCAATCAGCCCCAGCATTTT.

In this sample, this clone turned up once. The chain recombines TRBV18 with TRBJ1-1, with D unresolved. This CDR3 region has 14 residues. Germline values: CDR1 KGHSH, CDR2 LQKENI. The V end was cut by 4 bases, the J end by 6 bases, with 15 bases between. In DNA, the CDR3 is TGTGCCAGCTCACTATCTACTGGACTCGCTGAAGCTTTCTTT. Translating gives CASSLSTGLAEAFF.

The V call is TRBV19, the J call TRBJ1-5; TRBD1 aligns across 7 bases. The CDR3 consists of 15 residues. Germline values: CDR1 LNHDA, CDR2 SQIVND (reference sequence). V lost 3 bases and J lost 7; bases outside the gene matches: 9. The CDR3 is CASSISDRAHQPQHF. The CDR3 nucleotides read TGTGCCAGTAGTATTTCCGACAGGGCCCACCAGCCCCAGCATTTT.

CDR3 loop: CASSRGTENEKLFF. The CDR3 region has the DNA TGTGCCAGCTCACGAGGGACAGAAAATGAAAAACTGTTTTTT. This chain joins TRBV18 and TRBJ1-4, with 7 bases fitting TRBD1. Trimming cost V 4 bases and J 5 bases; bases outside gene matches: 4. The germline gives CDR1 KGHSH, CDR2 LQKENI. This CDR3 spans 14 amino acids.

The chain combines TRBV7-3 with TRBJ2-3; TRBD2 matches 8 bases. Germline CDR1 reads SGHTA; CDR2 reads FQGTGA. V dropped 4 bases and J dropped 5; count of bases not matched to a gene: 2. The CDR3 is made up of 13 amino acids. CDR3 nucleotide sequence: TGTGCCAGCAGCTCAGCGGGGGAAGATACGCAGTATTTT. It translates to CASSSAGEDTQYF.

CDR3 nucleotide sequence: TGTGCCAGCAGCCCACACAAGTACACAGATACGCAGTATTTT. It encodes CASSPHKYTDTQYF. This chain connects TRBV7-2 to TRBJ2-3; D remains unclear. Trimming took off 5 bases at V and 2 bases at J, with 11 bases between the two ends. The length of the CDR3 is 14 residues. From germline, CDR1 is SGHTA and CDR2 FQGNSA.